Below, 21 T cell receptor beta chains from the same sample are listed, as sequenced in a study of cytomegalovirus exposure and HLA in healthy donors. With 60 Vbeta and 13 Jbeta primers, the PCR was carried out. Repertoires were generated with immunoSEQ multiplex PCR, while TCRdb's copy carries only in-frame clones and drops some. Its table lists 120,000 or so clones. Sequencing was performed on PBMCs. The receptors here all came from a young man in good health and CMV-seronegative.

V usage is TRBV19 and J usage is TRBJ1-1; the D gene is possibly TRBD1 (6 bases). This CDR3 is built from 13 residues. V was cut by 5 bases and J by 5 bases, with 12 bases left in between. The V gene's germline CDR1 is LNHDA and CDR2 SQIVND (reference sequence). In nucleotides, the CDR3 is TGTGCCAGTAGTGAAAGGGGGAGAACTGAAGCTTTCTTT. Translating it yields CASSERGRTEAFF.

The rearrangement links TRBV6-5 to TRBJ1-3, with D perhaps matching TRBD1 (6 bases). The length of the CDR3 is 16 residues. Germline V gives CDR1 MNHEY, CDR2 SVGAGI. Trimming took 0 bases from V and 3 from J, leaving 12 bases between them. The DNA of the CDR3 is TGTGCCAGCAGTTACTCTGGGGGCTCGGGTGGAAACACCATATATTTT. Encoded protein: CASSYSGGSGGNTIYF.

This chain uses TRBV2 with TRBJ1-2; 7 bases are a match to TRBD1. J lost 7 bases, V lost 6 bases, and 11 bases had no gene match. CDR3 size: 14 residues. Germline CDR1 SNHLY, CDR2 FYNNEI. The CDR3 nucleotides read TGTGCCAGCAGAAACGACATCGAGGGGGCTGGCTACACCTTC. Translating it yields CASRNDIEGAGYTF.

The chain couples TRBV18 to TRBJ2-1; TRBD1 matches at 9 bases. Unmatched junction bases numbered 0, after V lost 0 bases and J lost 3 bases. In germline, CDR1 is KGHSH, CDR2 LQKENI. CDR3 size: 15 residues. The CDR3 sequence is CASSPPDRGYNEQFF. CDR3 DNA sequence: TGTGCCAGCTCACCACCGGACAGGGGCTACAATGAGCAGTTCTTC.

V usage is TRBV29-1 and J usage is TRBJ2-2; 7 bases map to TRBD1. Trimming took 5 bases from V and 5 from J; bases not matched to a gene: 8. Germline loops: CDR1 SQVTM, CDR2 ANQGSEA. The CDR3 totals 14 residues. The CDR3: CSVINRGNTGELFF. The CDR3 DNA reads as TGCAGCGTTATAAACAGGGGAAATACCGGGGAGCTGTTTTTT.

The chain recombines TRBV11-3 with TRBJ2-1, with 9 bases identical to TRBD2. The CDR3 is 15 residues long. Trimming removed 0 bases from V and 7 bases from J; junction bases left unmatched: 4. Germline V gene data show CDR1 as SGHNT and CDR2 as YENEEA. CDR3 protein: CASSLEAGGRNEQFF. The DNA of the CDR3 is TGTGCCAGCAGCTTAGAGGCGGGGGGGCGTAATGAGCAGTTCTTC.

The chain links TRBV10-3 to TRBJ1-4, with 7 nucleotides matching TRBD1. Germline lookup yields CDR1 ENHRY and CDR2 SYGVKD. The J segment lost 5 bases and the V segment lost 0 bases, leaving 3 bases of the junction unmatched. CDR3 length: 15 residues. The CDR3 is CAISESGQTNEKLFF. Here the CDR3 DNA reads TGTGCCATCAGTGAGTCGGGACAGACCAATGAAAAACTGTTTTTT.

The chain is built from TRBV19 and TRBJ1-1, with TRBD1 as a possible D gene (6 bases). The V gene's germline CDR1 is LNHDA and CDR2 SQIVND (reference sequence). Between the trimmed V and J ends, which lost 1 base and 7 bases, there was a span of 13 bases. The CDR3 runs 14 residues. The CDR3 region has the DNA TGTGCCAGTAGTATAGTCGATGGACAGAGTGAAGCTTTCTTT. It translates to CASSIVDGQSEAFF.

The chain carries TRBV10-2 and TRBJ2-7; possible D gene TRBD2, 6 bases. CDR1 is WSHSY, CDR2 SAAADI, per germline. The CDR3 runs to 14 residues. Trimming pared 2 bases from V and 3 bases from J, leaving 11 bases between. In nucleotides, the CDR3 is TGCGCCAGCAGTGAGGGGGGGTCCCACTACGAGCAGTACTTC. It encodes CASSEGGSHYEQYF.

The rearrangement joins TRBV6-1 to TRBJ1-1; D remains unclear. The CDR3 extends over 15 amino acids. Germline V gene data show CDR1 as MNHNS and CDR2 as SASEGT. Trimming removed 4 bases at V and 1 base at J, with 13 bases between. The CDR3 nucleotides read TGTGCCAGCAGTGCGGGAATTAGTGGGAACACTGAAGCTTTCTTT. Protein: CASSAGISGNTEAFF.

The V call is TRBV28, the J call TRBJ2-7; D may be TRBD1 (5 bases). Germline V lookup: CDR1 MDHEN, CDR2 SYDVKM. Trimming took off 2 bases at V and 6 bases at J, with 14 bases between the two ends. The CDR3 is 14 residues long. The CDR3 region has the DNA TGTGCCAGCAGTTTAGGGCAGGGTTTGGGCGAGCAGTACTTC. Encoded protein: CASSLGQGLGEQYF.

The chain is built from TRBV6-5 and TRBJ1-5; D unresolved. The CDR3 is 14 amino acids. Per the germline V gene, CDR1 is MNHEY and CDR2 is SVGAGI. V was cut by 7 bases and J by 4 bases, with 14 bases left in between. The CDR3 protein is CASMPGTRNQPQHF. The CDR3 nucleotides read TGTGCCAGCATGCCTGGTACCAGAAATCAGCCCCAGCATTTT.

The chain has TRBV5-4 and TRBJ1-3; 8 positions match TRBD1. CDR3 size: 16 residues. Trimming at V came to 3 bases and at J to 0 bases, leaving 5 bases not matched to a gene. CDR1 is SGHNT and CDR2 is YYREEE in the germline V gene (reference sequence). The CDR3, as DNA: TGTGCCAGCAGCTCTAGGACAGGGCGCTCTGGAAACACCATATATTTT. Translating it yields CASSSRTGRSGNTIYF.

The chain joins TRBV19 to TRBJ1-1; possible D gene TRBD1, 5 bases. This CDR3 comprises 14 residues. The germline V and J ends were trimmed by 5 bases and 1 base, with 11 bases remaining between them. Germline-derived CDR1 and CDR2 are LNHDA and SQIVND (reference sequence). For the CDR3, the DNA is TGTGCCAGTAGTTGGGGCCTTTCGAACACTGAAGCTTTCTTT. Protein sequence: CASSWGLSNTEAFF.

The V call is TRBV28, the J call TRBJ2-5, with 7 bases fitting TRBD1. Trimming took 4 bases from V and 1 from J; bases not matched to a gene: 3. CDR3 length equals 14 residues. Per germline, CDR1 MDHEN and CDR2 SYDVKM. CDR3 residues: CASSYRGTQETQYF. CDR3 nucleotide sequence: TGTGCCAGCAGTTACAGGGGTACCCAAGAGACCCAGTACTTC.

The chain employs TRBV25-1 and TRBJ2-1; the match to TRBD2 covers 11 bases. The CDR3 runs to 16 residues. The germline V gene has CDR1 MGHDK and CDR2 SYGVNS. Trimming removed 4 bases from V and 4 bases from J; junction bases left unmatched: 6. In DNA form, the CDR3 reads TGTGCCAGCAGTGTGACGACTAGCGGGAAATACAATGAGCAGTTCTTC. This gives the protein CASSVTTSGKYNEQFF.

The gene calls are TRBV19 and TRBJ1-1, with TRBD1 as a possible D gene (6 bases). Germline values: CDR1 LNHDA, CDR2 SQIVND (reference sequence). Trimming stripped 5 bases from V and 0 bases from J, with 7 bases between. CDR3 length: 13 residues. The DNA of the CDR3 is TGTGCCAGTAGTGGGACAATGAACACTGAAGCTTTCTTT. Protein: CASSGTMNTEAFF. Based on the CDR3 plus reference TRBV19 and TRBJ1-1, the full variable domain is DGGITQSPKYLFRKEGQNVTLSCEQNLNHDAMYWYRQDPGQGLRLIYYSQIVNDFQKGDIAEGYSVSREKKESFPLTVTSAQKNPTAFYLCASSGTMNTEAFFGQGTRLTVV.

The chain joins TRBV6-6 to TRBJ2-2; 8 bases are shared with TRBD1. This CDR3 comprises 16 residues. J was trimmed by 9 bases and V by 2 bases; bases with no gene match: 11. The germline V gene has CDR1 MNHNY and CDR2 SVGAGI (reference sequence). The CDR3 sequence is CASSYPGQGEVRELFF. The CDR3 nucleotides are TGTGCCAGCAGTTACCCTGGACAGGGTGAAGTTCGGGAGCTGTTTTTT.

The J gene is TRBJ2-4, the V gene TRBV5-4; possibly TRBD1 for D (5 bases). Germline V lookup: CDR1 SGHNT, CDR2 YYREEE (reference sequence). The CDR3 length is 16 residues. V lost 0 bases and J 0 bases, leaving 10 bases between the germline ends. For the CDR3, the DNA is TGTGCCAGCAGCTTGGGCAGGGCTGGAGCCAAAAACATTCAGTACTTC. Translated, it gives CASSLGRAGAKNIQYF.

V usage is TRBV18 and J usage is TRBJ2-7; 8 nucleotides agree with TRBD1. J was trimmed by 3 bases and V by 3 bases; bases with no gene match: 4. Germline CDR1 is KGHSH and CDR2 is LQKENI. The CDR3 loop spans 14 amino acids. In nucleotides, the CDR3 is TGTGCCAGCTCACCTGGACAGGGTCTCTACGAGCAGTACTTC. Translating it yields CASSPGQGLYEQYF.

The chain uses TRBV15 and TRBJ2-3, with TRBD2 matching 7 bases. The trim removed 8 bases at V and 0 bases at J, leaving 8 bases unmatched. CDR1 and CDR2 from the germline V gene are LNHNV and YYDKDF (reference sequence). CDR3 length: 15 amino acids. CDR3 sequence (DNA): TGTGCCACCGATCTGCTAGCGGCTAGCACAGATACGCAGTATTTT. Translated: CATDLLAASTDTQYF.